This paragraph covers one T cell receptor beta chain sequence. As yet, its antigen is unknown. Time point of the sample: baseline, week 1 (first vaccination visit). The treatment is: pre-vaccination baseline after standard-of-care therapy. Every donor had a new WHO grade 3 or 4 astrocytoma that was IDH1-mutant, with loss of nuclear ATRX. The data were taken from a study of a mutant IDH1 vaccine in newly diagnosed glioma. Background on the study: Sex distribution of treated patients was roughly 62% male and around 38% female; mean age was roughly 37 years. Pretreatment consisted of radiotherapy, temozolomide, or both, with most receiving both. Findings and limits, study-wide: Pseudoprogression seemed unlinked to shifts in top peripheral T cell clonotypes.

Germline assignment: CDR1 LNHNV and CDR2 YYDKDF (reference sequence). Trimming pared 3 bases from V and 6 bases from J, leaving 15 bases between. This CDR3 is 15 amino acids long. Only in-frame clones appear in the TCRdb table, and some are missing; sequencing was by immunoSEQ multiplex PCR. The sample lists 45,000 to 60,000 clones, about 74% occurring once. The specimen comprised PBMCs, sampled from a glioma patient treated with radiotherapy, temozolomide or both. This TCR was sampled from a middle-aged woman with glioma. The chain is built from TRBV15 and TRBJ2-1, with D possibly TRBD2 on 5 matching bases. CDR3 nucleotides: TGTGCCACCAGCAGCCATGGACTTCAATCCAATGAGCAGTTCTTC. It codes for CATSSHGLQSNEQFF. The full variable domain, with the rest looked up from reference TRBV15 and TRBJ2-1, is DAMVIQNPRYQVTQFGKPVTLSCSQTLNHNVMYWYQQKSSQAPKLLFHYYDKDFNNEADTPDNFQSRRPNTSFCFLDIRSPGLGDTAMYLCATSSHGLQSNEQFFGPGTRLTVL.